Detailed here is one T cell receptor (beta chain). Its antigen is as yet unknown. The data were produced by immunoSEQ multiplex PCR, yet TCRdb's version contains in-frame clones alone and is incomplete. The sample yields around 15,000 clones, 70% to 90% seen once. The sample belongs to a study of T cells in localized non-small cell lung cancer. Study-level findings and limits: For the top 100 tumor clones, a median about 57 also appeared in adjacent lung. There was an association of higher blood T cell density with longer overall survival. Sequencing, confined to only one tumor region, leaves heterogeneity possible.

Sample: peripheral blood, taken before any cancer treatment. The TCR comes from a male donor aged 60 or over with stage I lung adenocarcinoma.

The CDR3 nucleotides are TGTGCCAGCAGCTTATTGTCTAGCGGGAGTTATGAGCAGTTCTTC. This sequence encodes CASSLLSSGSYEQFF. This chain links TRBV7-2 with TRBJ2-1, with TRBD2 identical over 10 bases. CDR3 length: 15 amino acids. V trimming: 2 bases; J trimming: 8 bases; junction bases outside the gene matches: 6. Germline V lookup: CDR1 SGHTA, CDR2 FQGNSA.